The present T cell receptor beta chain was sequenced within a study of T cells after yellow fever vaccination. Findings of the study overall: A small proportion of clonotypes was detected in both the CD4 and CD8 compartments.

The germline gives CDR1 SEHNR, CDR2 FQNEAQ (reference sequence). J was trimmed by 0 bases and V by 3 bases; bases with no gene match: 6. The CDR3 covers 16 residues. TCRdb independently ran MiXCR on the 5' RACE reads; one entry per CDR3 protein. The sample lists about 360,000 distinct CDR3 sequences; about 6% were seen once. Turning to this clonotype: Its matching antigen is unknown.

The sequenced sample was PBMCs, obtained 5 days after the yellow fever booster vaccination. The gene calls are TRBV7-9 and TRBJ2-5, with 8 bases identical to TRBD2. This clonotype originated in a young man who received the YFV17D yellow fever vaccine. CDR3 bases: TGTGCCAGCAGCTTGGGGCCGGGACTAGACCAAGAGACCCAGTACTTC. Its protein product is CASSLGPGLDQETQYF. Looking up the rest from reference TRBV7-9 and TRBJ2-5 gives the full variable domain: DTGVSQNPRHKITKRGQNVTFRCDPISEHNRLYWYRQTLGQGPEFLTYFQNEAQLEKSRLLSDRFSAERPKGSFSTLEIQRTEQGDSAMYLCASSLGPGLDQETQYFGPGTRLLVL.